This T cell receptor (beta chain) is from a study of cytomegalovirus exposure and HLA in healthy donors. Clones were sequenced by immunoSEQ multiplex PCR, and TCRdb holds only the in-frame ones, with some missing. The table records roughly 80,000 clones, roughly 88% of them present only once. Looked up from germline, CDR1 is SGDLS and CDR2 is YYNGEE. This CDR3 is built from 14 residues. The V and J ends lost 3 bases and 5 bases, in that order; junction bases with no gene match: 5. The sample taken for sequencing was PBMCs. The TCR sequence derives from a man aged 25 to 45 in good health and CMV-seronegative. The J gene is TRBJ1-1, the V gene TRBV9; 9 bases agree with TRBD1. The CDR3 loop is CASSATGGRTEAFF. CDR3 DNA sequence: TGTGCCAGCAGCGCGACAGGGGGAAGAACTGAAGCTTTCTTT.